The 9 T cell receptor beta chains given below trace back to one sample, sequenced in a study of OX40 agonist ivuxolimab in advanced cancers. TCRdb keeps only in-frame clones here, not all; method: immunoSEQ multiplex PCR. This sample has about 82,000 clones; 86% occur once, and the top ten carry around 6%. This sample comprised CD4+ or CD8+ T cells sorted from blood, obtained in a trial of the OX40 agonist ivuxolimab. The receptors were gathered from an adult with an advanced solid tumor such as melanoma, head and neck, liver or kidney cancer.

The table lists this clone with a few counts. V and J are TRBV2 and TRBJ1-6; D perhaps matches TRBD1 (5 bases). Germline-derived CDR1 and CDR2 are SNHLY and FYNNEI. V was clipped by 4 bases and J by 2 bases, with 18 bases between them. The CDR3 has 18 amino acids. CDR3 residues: CASSVIYGGVPYNSPLHF. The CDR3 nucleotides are TGTGCCAGCAGTGTCATCTATGGGGGTGTGCCCTATAATTCACCCCTCCACTTT.

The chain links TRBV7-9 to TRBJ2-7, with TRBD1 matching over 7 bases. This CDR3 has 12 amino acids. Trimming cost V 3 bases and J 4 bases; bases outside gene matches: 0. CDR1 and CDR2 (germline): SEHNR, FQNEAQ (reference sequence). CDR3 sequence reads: CASSLTGYEQYF. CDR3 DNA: TGTGCCAGCAGCTTGACAGGGTACGAGCAGTACTTC.

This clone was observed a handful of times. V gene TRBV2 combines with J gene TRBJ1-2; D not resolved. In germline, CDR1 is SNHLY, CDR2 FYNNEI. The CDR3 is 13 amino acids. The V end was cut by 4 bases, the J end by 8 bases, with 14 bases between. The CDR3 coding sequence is TGTGCCAGCAGTGTGGGAGGGTCCAGGGGCTACACCTTC. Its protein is CASSVGGSRGYTF.

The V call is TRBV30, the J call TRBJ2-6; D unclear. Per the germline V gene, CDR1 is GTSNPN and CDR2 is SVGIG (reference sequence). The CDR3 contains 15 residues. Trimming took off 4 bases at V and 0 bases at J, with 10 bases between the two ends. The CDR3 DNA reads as TGTGCCTGGAATTCAGGCAGCTCTGGGGCCAACGTCCTGACTTTC. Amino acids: CAWNSGSSGANVLTF. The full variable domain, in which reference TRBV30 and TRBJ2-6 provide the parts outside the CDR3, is SQTIHQWPATLVQPVGSPLSLECTVEGTSNPNLYWYRQAAGRGLQLLFYSVGIGQISSEVPQNLSASRPQDRQFILSSKKLLLSDSGFYLCAWNSGSSGANVLTFGAGSRLTVL.

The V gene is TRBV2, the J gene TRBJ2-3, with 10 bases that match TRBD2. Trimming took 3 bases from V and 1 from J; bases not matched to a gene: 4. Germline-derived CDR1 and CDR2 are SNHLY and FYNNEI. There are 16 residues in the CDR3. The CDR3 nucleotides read TGTGCCAGCAGTGAGATCCTAGCGGGGGGCACAGATACGCAGTATTTT. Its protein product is CASSEILAGGTDTQYF.

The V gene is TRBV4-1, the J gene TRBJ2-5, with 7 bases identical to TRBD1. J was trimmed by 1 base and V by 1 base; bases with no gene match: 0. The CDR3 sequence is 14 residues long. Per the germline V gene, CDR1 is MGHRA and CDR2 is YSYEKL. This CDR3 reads CASSQGDSQETQYF. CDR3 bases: TGCGCCAGCAGCCAAGGGGACAGCCAAGAGACCCAGTACTTC.

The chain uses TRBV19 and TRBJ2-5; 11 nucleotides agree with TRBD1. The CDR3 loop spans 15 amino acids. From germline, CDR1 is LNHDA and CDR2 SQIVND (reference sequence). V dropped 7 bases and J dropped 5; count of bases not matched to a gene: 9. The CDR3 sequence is CASKRTGGYTETQYF. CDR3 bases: TGTGCCAGTAAAAGGACAGGGGGCTATACGGAGACCCAGTACTTC.

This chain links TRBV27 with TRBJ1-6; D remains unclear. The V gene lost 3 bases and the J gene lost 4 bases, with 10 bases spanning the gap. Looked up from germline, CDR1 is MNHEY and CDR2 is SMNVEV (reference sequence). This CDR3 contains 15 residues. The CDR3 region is CASSFGEPYNSPLHF. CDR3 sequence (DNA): TGTGCCAGCAGTTTCGGCGAACCTTATAATTCACCCCTCCACTTT.

CDR3 in DNA: TGCGCCAGCAGTGAGTCGAGGGGCCAGTCCTACGAGCAGTACTTC. Translated, it gives CASSESRGQSYEQYF. The J gene is TRBJ2-7, the V gene TRBV10-1; D may be TRBD1 or TRBD2 (5 bases each). With 0 bases removed from V and 1 base from J, the gap between germline ends came to 10 bases. The germline V gene encodes CDR1 WNHNN and CDR2 SYGVQD (reference sequence). This CDR3 contains 15 residues.